This T cell receptor (beta chain) was found in a study of Graves' ophthalmopathy and Graves' hyperthyroidism. The CDR3 extends over 13 amino acids. CDR1 is SGHVS, CDR2 FQNEAQ, per germline. For repertoire sequencing, the TCR beta CDR3 regions were amplified from RNA transcripts. HTBI-primed first-round RT-PCR preceded second-round multiplex PCR. TCRdb re-called the multiplex PCR reads with MiXCR, one entry per CDR3 protein. The data show 650,000 to 900,000 distinct CDR3 sequences, approximately 40% seen once. General study results and limits: With 60% to 71% sensitivity and roughly 76% specificity, the model predicted ophthalmopathy progression.

Comment on this clonotype: The antigen remains unidentified. At one end, the junction sequence differs from germline, possibly due to a read error.

The chain combines TRBV7-8 with TRBJ2-7; no clear D gene. The sequence derives from an adult man with Graves' ophthalmopathy. The material sequenced was peripheral blood. The CDR3 DNA reads TGCGCCAGCAGCCAAGAATATTTTGACGAGCAGTACTTC. This codes for CASSQEYFDEQYF.